These T cell receptor beta chains were read from a single sample in a study of OX40 agonist ivuxolimab in advanced cancers. Assay used: immunoSEQ multiplex PCR; TCRdb lists only in-frame clones, some missing. Altogether tens of thousands of clones are present, about 89% being singletons, with the ten largest covering around 0.4%. The sample consisted of CD4+ or CD8+ T cells sorted from blood, taken in a trial of the OX40 agonist ivuxolimab. These receptors were taken from an adult with an advanced solid tumor such as melanoma, head and neck, liver or kidney cancer. CDR3s include the opening cysteine and the closing phenylalanine or tryptophan. A D gene is named only where the DNA matches it firmly. Clone size is given for some rows only: seen once, a few or many times, or a class if the clone is expanded.

clone size,J gene,D gene,V gene,CDR3 DNA,CDR3 protein
NA,TRBJ2-1,TRBD2,TRBV19,TGTGCCAGTAGTATAGTAACTAGCGGTATGAATGAGCAGTTCTTC,CASSIVTSGMNEQFF
NA,TRBJ2-1,TRBD2,TRBV29-1,TGCAGCGTTAAGTCTAGCGGGCGGAATGAGCAGTTCTTC,CSVKSSGRNEQFF
NA,TRBJ1-5,NA,TRBV11-2,TGTGCCAGCAGCTTAGGAGCATCCCATAGCAATCAGCCCCAGCATTTT,CASSLGASHSNQPQHF
NA,TRBJ2-3,TRBD2,TRBV30,TGTGCCTGGAGTGTAAACGCGGGAGGGACAGATACGCAGTATTTT,CAWSVNAGGTDTQYF
NA,TRBJ2-3,TRBD2,TRBV6-5,TGTGCCAGCAGTCCCAGCGGGGGTCCAGGGGATACGCAGTATTTT,CASSPSGGPGDTQYF
NA,TRBJ2-2,NA,TRBV11-2,TGTGCCAGCGCCAGGGGGGCGGGAGTGAACACCGGGGAGCTGTTTTTT,CASARGAGVNTGELFF
NA,TRBJ1-2,TRBD1,TRBV5-1,TGCGCCAGCACGCCAACGGGGGGACAGGGGAAGTATGGCTACACCTTC,CASTPTGGQGKYGYTF
NA,TRBJ2-3,TRBD2,TRBV7-6,TGTGCCAGCAGCAAGAATAGCGGGAGTGGCGCAGATACGCAGTATTTT,CASSKNSGSGADTQYF
few,TRBJ1-1,NA,TRBV30,TGTGCCTGGAGTGTACAGCTGGACACTGAAGCTTTCTTT,CAWSVQLDTEAFF
NA,TRBJ2-3,TRBD2,TRBV27,TGTGCCAGCATAGAAGGGACTAGCGGGAGCCCTAGCACAGATACGCAGTATTTT,CASIEGTSGSPSTDTQYF
NA,TRBJ2-5,TRBD2,TRBV7-2,TGTGCCAGCAGCTTAGTTCCGGGACTAGCCGGAGAGACCCAGTACTTC,CASSLVPGLAGETQYF
NA,TRBJ1-2,NA,TRBV15,TGTGCCACCAGCAGAGATTCCGGGGGCACTGTAAGCTATGGCTACACCTTC,CATSRDSGGTVSYGYTF
NA,TRBJ2-7,NA,TRBV14,TGTGCCAGCAGCCAAGGCCTGGGTCCATCCTACGAGCAGTACTTC,CASSQGLGPSYEQYF
NA,TRBJ2-5,TRBD1,TRBV7-6,TGTGCCAGCAGCGTATGGTTCGGGACAGGGGGTCAAGAGACCCAGTACTTC,CASSVWFGTGGQETQYF
NA,TRBJ2-5,NA,TRBV7-7,TGTGCCAGCAGCTCGAACGACATGGCGACCCAGTACTTC,CASSSNDMATQYF
NA,TRBJ1-1,TRBD1,TRBV5-1,TGCGCCAGCAGCCAGACAGGGGGCCTCACTGAAGCTTTCTTT,CASSQTGGLTEAFF